This T cell receptor (beta chain) was captured by sequencing in a study of T cell changes during pregnancy in multiple sclerosis. Germline V gene lookup returns CDR1 SQVTM and CDR2 ANQGSEA. The CDR3 has 11 amino acids. The V end lost 3 bases, the J end lost 7 bases, and 6 bases lay between the germline ends. TCRdb's table, derived via immunoSEQ multiplex PCR, lists solely in-frame clones and lacks some. The sample includes more than 55,000 clones, roughly 94% of them seen just once. Here the sequenced sample was CD8+ T cells from peripheral blood mononuclear cells, taken after pregnancy. This receptor was taken from a female donor with multiple sclerosis, enrolled in a pregnancy study. The rearrangement links TRBV29-1 to TRBJ2-2, with D unclear. The CDR3 DNA sequence: TGCAGCGTTGAGAGCAACGGGGAGCTGTTTTTT. Its protein is CSVESNGELFF.